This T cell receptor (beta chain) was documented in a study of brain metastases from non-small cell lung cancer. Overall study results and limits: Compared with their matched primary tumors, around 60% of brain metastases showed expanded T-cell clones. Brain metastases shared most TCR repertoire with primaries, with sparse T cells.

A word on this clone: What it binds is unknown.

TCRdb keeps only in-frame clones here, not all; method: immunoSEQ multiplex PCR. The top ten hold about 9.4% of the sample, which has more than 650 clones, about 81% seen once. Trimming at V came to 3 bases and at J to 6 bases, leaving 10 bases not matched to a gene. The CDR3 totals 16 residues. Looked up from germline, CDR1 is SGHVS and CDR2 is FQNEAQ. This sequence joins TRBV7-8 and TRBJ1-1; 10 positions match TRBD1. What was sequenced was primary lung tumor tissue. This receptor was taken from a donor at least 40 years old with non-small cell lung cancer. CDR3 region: CASSLGLGQGIAEAFF. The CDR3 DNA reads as TGTGCCAGCAGCTTGGGTCTGGGACAGGGGATCGCTGAAGCTTTCTTT.